Each of the 10 T cell receptor beta chains below was sequenced from the same sample in a study of glioma-infiltrating T cells after dendritic cell vaccination. The assay was immunoSEQ multiplex PCR, and TCRdb's table has in-frame clones only and misses some. The table shows around 37,000 clones, with just under 85% occurring only once. The specimen comprised blood, sampled before dendritic cell vaccination. These receptors all come from a human donor with glioblastoma.

This chain links TRBV7-6 with TRBJ2-2, with 8 bases aligning to TRBD1. CDR1 is SGHVS and CDR2 is FNYEAQ in the germline V gene. Germline trimming cut 5 bases from V and 2 bases from J; bases unmatched to any gene: 4. The CDR3 covers 15 residues. The CDR3 DNA is TGTGCCAGCAGCCCTGGGACAGGAAACACCGGGGAGCTGTTTTTT. The encoded protein is CASSPGTGNTGELFF.

Judged by abundance, this clone is medium-sized. The genes are TRBV7-2 and TRBJ2-7; 9 positions match TRBD2. CDR1 is SGHTA, CDR2 FQGNSA, per germline. The V segment lost 4 bases and the J segment 2 bases; nucleotides outside the gene matches: 3. The CDR3 runs 14 residues. This chain's CDR3 is CASSSLAGTYEQYF. CDR3 coding DNA: TGTGCCAGCAGCTCGCTAGCGGGGACCTACGAGCAGTACTTC.

On this clone itself: At the DNA level, this CDR3 is encoded by other sequences in the same sample as well. The V and J genes are TRBV10-3 and TRBJ1-6; perhaps TRBD1 as D (6 bases). Germline V gene lookup returns CDR1 ENHRY and CDR2 SYGVKD. This CDR3 has 17 residues. Between the trimmed V and J ends, which lost 6 bases and 0 bases, there was a span of 15 bases. CDR3 region: CAISMDSQSSYNSPLHF. Here the CDR3 DNA reads TGTGCCATCAGCATGGACAGCCAGAGCTCCTATAATTCACCCCTCCACTTT.

J is TRBJ2-1 and V is TRBV19; D might be TRBD1 (6 bases). Germline loops: CDR1 LNHDA, CDR2 SQIVND (reference sequence). The CDR3 runs 14 residues. The V gene lost 6 bases and the J gene lost 8 bases, with 17 bases spanning the gap. CDR3 loop: CASSLQGPRDEQFF. Written as DNA, the CDR3 is TGTGCCAGTAGCTTACAGGGTCCTCGAGATGAGCAGTTCTTC.

V gene TRBV27 combines with J gene TRBJ2-3; D not resolved. Germline loops: CDR1 MNHEY, CDR2 SMNVEV (reference sequence). The CDR3 spans 13 residues. V lost 6 bases and J lost 2, with 9 bases in between. The CDR3 loop is CASRGANTDTQYF. The CDR3 region has the DNA TGTGCCAGCAGGGGCGCCAACACAGATACGCAGTATTTT.

This chain connects TRBV11-2 to TRBJ1-2; tentatively, D is TRBD1 (5 bases). V shed 5 bases and J shed 9 bases, with 22 bases lying between them. The CDR3 extends over 15 amino acids. Per the germline V gene, CDR1 is SGHAT and CDR2 is FQNNGV. CDR3 region: CASSPDRVVDSRYTF. CDR3 in DNA: TGTGCCAGCAGCCCAGATCGGGTGGTCGACAGCCGCTACACCTTC.

This chain links TRBV5-4 with TRBJ1-4; 11 bases line up with TRBD1. Losses at the gene ends were 6 bases for V and 7 bases for J; bases not matched to a gene: 23. This CDR3 is 20 amino acids long. Germline-derived CDR1 and CDR2 are SGHNT and YYREEE (reference sequence). Written as DNA, the CDR3 is TGTGCCAGCACCTCCGGGACAGGGGGTTTTCGGTTCAGGGAGTGTGAAAAACTGTTTTTT. This sequence encodes CASTSGTGGFRFRECEKLFF.

V usage is TRBV11-3 and J usage is TRBJ2-3; D perhaps matches TRBD1 (5 bases). The germline V gene encodes CDR1 SGHNT and CDR2 YENEEA. The CDR3 runs 13 residues. V was clipped by 5 bases and J by 4 bases, with 10 bases between them. The CDR3 DNA is TGTGCCAGCAGCCAAGGGGAACCAGATACGCAGTATTTT. Its protein product is CASSQGEPDTQYF.

This clone has only a few counts. At one of its ends the junction is not consistent with the germline gene, which may arise from a read error. The chain recombines TRBV7-7 with TRBJ1-5; 7 positions match TRBD1. From germline, CDR1 is SSHAT and CDR2 FNYEAQ (reference sequence). This CDR3 is built from 21 residues. The CDR3 region is CASSLRAGGVEQGPRSGPQHF. The CDR3 DNA reads as TGTGCTAGCAGCTTACGGGCCGGGGGGGTCGAACAGGGGCCGCGCAGTGGGCCCCAGCATTTT.

The CDR3, as DNA: TGTGCCAGCTCACCATTTTTAGCCATAGATCCGGGACAGCTCTATGGCTACACCTTC. This gives the protein CASSPFLAIDPGQLYGYTF. The genes are TRBV18 and TRBJ1-2; 7 bases match TRBD1. The junction had 19 bases not matched to a gene; V was cut back by 2 bases and J by 4 bases. The CDR3 is 19 residues long. Germline loops: CDR1 KGHSH, CDR2 LQKENI.